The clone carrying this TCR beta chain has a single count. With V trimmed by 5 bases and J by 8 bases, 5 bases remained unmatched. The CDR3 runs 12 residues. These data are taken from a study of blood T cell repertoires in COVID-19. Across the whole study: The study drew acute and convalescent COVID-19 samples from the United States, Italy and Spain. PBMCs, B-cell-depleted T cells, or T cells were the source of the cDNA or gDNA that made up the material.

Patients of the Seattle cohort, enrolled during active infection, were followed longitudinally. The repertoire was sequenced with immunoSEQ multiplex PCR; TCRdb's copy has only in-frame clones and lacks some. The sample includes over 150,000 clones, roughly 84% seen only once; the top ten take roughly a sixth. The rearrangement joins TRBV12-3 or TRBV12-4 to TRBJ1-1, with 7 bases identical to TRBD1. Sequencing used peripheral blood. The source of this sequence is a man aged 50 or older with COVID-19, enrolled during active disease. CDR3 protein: CASSPDRVEAFF. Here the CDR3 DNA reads TGTGCCAGCAGTCCCGACAGGGTCGAAGCTTTCTTT.